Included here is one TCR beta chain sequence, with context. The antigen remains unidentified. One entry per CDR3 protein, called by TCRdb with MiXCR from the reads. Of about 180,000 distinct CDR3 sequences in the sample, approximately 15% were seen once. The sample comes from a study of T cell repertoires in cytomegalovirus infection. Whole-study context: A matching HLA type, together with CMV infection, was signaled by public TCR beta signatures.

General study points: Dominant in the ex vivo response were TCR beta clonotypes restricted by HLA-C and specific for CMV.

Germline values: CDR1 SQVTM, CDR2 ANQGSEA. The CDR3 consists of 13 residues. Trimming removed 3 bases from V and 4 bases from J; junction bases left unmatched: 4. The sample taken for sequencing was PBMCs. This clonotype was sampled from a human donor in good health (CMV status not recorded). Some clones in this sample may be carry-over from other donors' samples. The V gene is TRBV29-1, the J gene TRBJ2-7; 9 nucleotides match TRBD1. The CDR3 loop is CSVDGTGPYEQYF. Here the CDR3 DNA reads TGCAGCGTTGATGGGACAGGGCCGTACGAGCAGTACTTC.